This TCR beta chain was sequenced in a study of identical twins. Study-level results: There were fewer insertions in abundant cord blood beta clonotypes, but memory repertoires showed no such pattern. Potential partial confounding of zero-insertion analyses by invariant MAIT and iNKT cells was noted. There was more out-of-frame TCR alpha sharing in monozygotic twins than models estimated.

This clonotype appeared many times. As yet, its antigen is unknown. The CDR3 extends over 15 amino acids. CDR1 and CDR2 from the germline V gene are DFQATT and SNEGSKA (reference sequence). The V and J ends lost 3 bases and 4 bases, in that order; junction bases with no gene match: 12. Each CDR3 protein is one row after TCRdb ran MiXCR on the 5' RACE reads. The sample includes more than 650,000 distinct CDR3 sequences, approximately 6.1% of them seen just once. This rearrangement joins TRBV20-1 to TRBJ2-7; 7 bases agree with TRBD1. This clonotype was obtained from a man aged 18 to 29 in good health. Sequences were obtained from naive T cells sorted from blood. The CDR3 sequence is CSARELTGVVYEQYF. CDR3 DNA: TGCAGTGCTAGGGAACTAACAGGGGTTGTGTACGAGCAGTACTTC.